These T cell receptor beta chains were read from a single sample in a study of T cells in localized non-small cell lung cancer. Generated by immunoSEQ multiplex PCR, the TCRdb table keeps only in-frame clones and is missing some. The repertoire holds about 24,000 clones, with about 91% as singletons. This specimen was peripheral blood mononuclear cells, taken before any cancer treatment. The receptors stem from a woman aged 40-69 years with stage III lung adenocarcinoma. Both conserved end residues are part of each CDR3. The order of the fields is D gene, clone size, J gene, V gene, CDR3 DNA, CDR3 protein. The D gene is left open where the match is weak. The size of a clone is reported for some rows only, either as once, few or many, or as a class for expanded clones.

d_gene: -; abundance: -; j_gene: TRBJ2-5; v_gene: TRBV25-1; CDR3nt: TGTGCCAGCACCACGACAGGCCAGGGGGAGACCCAGTACTTC; CDR3aa: CASTTTGQGETQYF
d_gene: TRBD1; abundance: -; j_gene: TRBJ1-2; v_gene: TRBV5-1; CDR3nt: TGCGCCAGCAGCTTAGCCGGGACAGGGTCCTATGGCTACACCTTC; CDR3aa: CASSLAGTGSYGYTF
d_gene: TRBD1; abundance: once; j_gene: TRBJ1-2; v_gene: TRBV18; CDR3nt: TGTGCCAGCTCCCCAGGAAGACAGGGGGCTCGGGAAGGCTACACCTTC; CDR3aa: CASSPGRQGAREGYTF
d_gene: -; abundance: -; j_gene: TRBJ1-1; v_gene: TRBV19; CDR3nt: TGTGCCAGTAGTATGGGGGAAGCCACTGAAGCTTTCTTT; CDR3aa: CASSMGEATEAFF
d_gene: TRBD2; abundance: few; j_gene: TRBJ2-7; v_gene: TRBV6-5; CDR3nt: TGTGCCAGCAGTCGACTAGCGTCCCCCTCCTACGAGCAGTACTTC; CDR3aa: CASSRLASPSYEQYF
d_gene: TRBD1; abundance: -; j_gene: TRBJ2-2; v_gene: TRBV4-1; CDR3nt: TGCGCCAGCAGCCAAGGGGGACAGTACACCGGGGAGCTGTTTTTT; CDR3aa: CASSQGGQYTGELFF
d_gene: TRBD1; abundance: -; j_gene: TRBJ2-2; v_gene: TRBV11-2; CDR3nt: TGTGCCAGCAGCTTAAAGCAGGGGGCCTTTCTAGGCGGGGAGCTGTTTTTT; CDR3aa: CASSLKQGAFLGGELFF
d_gene: -; abundance: -; j_gene: TRBJ1-5; v_gene: TRBV18; CDR3nt: TGTGCCAGCTCTTCGCGGGGGGCTGAGAATCAGCCCCAGCATTTT; CDR3aa: CASSSRGAENQPQHF
d_gene: -; abundance: -; j_gene: TRBJ2-3; v_gene: TRBV27; CDR3nt: TGTGCCAGCAGTTTTTCGACAGATACGCAGTATTTT; CDR3aa: CASSFSTDTQYF
d_gene: -; abundance: -; j_gene: TRBJ2-3; v_gene: TRBV9; CDR3nt: TGTGCCAGCAGCCCGGTGGGGACCCATAGCACAGATACGCAGTATTTT; CDR3aa: CASSPVGTHSTDTQYF
d_gene: -; abundance: -; j_gene: TRBJ2-1; v_gene: TRBV27; CDR3nt: TGTGCCAGCAGCCCCACGAGGTTTGGGCAGTTCTTC; CDR3aa: CASSPTRFGQFF
d_gene: -; abundance: -; j_gene: TRBJ1-3; v_gene: TRBV6-1; CDR3nt: TGTGCCAGCAGTAGGGACACCATATATTTT; CDR3aa: CASSRDTIYF
d_gene: TRBD2; abundance: -; j_gene: TRBJ2-3; v_gene: TRBV5-1; CDR3nt: TGCGCCAGCAGCTTGGTGGGACTAGCGGGAGGCGATACGCAGTATTTT; CDR3aa: CASSLVGLAGGDTQYF
d_gene: -; abundance: once; j_gene: TRBJ1-1; v_gene: TRBV6-5; CDR3nt: TGTGCCAGCAGTCCGGCAGGACTGTTGAACACTGAAGCTTTCTTT; CDR3aa: CASSPAGLLNTEAFF
d_gene: TRBD2; abundance: few; j_gene: TRBJ2-6; v_gene: TRBV7-2; CDR3nt: TGTGCCAGCAGCTTAGGGGAGGGGACCTACTCTGGGGCCAACGTCCTGACTTTC; CDR3aa: CASSLGEGTYSGANVLTF
d_gene: TRBD2; abundance: -; j_gene: TRBJ2-2; v_gene: TRBV5-1; CDR3nt: TGCGCCAGCAACCTCGGGAGGACGAACACCGGGGAGCTGTTTTTT; CDR3aa: CASNLGRTNTGELFF
d_gene: -; abundance: -; j_gene: TRBJ1-1; v_gene: TRBV21-1; CDR3nt: TGTGCCAGCAGCAAAAAGCTTGGTGCTAGGGAAGGGGTCGCTTTCTTT; CDR3aa: CASSKKLGAREGVAFF
d_gene: -; abundance: -; j_gene: TRBJ2-3; v_gene: TRBV10-1; CDR3nt: TGCGCCAGCAGTGAAGTTCGGGGCACGGCGCAGTATTTT; CDR3aa: CASSEVRGTAQYF